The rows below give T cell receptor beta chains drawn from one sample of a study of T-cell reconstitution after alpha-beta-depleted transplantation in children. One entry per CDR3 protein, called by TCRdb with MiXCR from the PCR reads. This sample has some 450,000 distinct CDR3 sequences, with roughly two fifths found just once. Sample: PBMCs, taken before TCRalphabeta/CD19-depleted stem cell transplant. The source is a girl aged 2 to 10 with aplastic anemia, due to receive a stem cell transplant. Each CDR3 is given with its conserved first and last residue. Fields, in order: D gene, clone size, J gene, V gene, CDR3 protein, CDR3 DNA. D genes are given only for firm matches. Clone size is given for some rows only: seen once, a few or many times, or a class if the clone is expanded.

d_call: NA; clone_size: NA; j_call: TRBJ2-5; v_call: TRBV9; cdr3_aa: CASSDEGDGPKYF; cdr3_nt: TGTGCCAGCAGCGACGAGGGGGACGGCCCTAAGTACTTC
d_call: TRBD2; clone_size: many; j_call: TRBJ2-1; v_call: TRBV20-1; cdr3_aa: CSAKGTSGPYNEQFF; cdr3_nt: TGCAGTGCGAAGGGGACTAGCGGGCCCTACAATGAGCAGTTCTTC
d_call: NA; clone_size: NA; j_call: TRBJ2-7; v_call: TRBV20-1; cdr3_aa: CSARAPGTDRYEQYF; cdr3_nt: TGCAGTGCTAGGGCCCCCGGGACCGACCGCTACGAGCAGTACTTC
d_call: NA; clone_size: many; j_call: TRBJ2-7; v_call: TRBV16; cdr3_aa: CASTLSGGEQYF; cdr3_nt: TGTGCCAGCACCCTTTCTGGGGGGGAGCAGTACTTC
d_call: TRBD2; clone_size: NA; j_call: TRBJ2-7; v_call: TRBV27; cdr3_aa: CASSLSGTITAYEQYF; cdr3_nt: TGTGCCAGCAGTTTATCCGGGACTATAACCGCCTACGAGCAGTACTTC
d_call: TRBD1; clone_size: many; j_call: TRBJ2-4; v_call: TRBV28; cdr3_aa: CASSWTGQGANIQYF; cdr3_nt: TGTGCCAGCAGTTGGACAGGTCAGGGGGCAAACATTCAGTACTTC
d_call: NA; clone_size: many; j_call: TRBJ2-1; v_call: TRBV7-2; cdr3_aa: CASSLADEQFF; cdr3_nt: TGTGCCAGCAGCTTGGCTGATGAGCAGTTCTTC
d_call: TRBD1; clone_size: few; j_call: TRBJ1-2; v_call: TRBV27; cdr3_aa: CASSLRGPPAPYGYTF; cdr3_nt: TGTGCCAGCAGTTTAAGGGGGCCCCCCGCCCCTTATGGCTACACCTTC
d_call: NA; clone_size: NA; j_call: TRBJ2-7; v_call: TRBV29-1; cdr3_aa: CSVVRGLGTEQYF; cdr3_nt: TGCAGCGTTGTGCGAGGCCTGGGTACCGAGCAGTACTTC
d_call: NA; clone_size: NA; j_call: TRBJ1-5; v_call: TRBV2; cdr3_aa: CASRTGIEPQHF; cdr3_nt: TGTGCCAGCAGAACAGGGATCGAGCCCCAGCATTTT
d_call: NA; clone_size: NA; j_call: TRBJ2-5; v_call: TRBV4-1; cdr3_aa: CASSQEFPGGEETQYF; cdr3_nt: TGCGCCAGCAGCCAAGAATTCCCCGGGGGTGAAGAGACCCAGTACTTC
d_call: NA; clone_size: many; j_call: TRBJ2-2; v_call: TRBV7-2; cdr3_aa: CASSLEQGTGELFF; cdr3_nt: TGTGCCAGCAGCTTAGAACAGGGTACCGGGGAGCTGTTTTTT
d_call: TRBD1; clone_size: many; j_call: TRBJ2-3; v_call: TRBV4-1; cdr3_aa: CASSLRDRGPDTQYF; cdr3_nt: TGCGCCAGCAGCCTCCGGGACAGGGGTCCAGATACGCAGTATTTT
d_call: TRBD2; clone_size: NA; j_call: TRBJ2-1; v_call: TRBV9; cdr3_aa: CASSVEGTRGRENEQFF; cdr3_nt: TGTGCCAGCAGCGTAGAGGGGACTCGCGGGAGGGAAAATGAGCAGTTCTTC
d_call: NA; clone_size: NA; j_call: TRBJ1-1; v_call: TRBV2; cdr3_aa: CASSVAGLNTEAFF; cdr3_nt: TGTGCCAGCAGTGTTGCGGGATTGAACACTGAAGCTTTCTTT
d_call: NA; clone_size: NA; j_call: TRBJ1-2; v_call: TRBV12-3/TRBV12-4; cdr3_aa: CASSFTGSIDGYTF; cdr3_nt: TGTGCCAGCAGTTTCACAGGGTCGATCGATGGCTACACCTTC
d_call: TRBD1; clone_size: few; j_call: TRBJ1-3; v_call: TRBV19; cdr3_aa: CASSLLDRSGNTIYF; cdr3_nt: TGTGCCAGTAGTCTACTGGACAGGTCTGGAAACACCATATATTTT
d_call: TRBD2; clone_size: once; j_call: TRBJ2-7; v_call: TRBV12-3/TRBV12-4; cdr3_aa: CASTLEGTSSYEQYF; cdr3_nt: TGTGCCAGCACCCTGGAGGGGACTAGCTCCTACGAGCAGTACTTC
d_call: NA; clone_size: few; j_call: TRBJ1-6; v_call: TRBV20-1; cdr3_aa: CSALRGTLHF; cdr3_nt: TGCAGTGCCCTTCGGGGGACCCTCCACTTT
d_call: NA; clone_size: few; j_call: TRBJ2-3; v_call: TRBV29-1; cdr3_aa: CSADVRITDTQYF; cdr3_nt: TGCAGCGCCGACGTCCGGATTACAGATACGCAGTATTTT
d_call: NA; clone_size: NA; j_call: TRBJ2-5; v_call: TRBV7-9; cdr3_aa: CASNPGGNQETQYF; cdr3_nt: TGTGCCAGCAACCCCGGCGGGAACCAAGAGACCCAGTACTTC
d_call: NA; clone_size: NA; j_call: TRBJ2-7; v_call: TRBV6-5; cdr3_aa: CASSSGTSRNYEQYF; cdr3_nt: TGTGCCAGCAGCTCCGGGACCTCCAGGAACTACGAGCAGTACTTC
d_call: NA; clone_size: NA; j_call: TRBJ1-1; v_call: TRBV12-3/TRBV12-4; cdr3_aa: CASSSEAEAFF; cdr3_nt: TGTGCCAGCAGTTCGGAGGCTGAAGCTTTCTTT
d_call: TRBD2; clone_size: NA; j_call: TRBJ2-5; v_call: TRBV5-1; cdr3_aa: CASSFTKREQETQYF; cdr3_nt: TGCGCCAGCAGCTTCACTAAGCGGGAGCAAGAGACCCAGTACTTC
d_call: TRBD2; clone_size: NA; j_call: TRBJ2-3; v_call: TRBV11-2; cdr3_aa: CASSQKSPLAGDLYPDTQYF; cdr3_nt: TGTGCCAGCAGCCAAAAATCACCACTAGCGGGAGATCTGTATCCAGATACGCAGTATTTT
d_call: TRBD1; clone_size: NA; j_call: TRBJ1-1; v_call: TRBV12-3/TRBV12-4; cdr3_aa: CASSLQGGITEAFF; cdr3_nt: TGTGCCAGCAGTTTACAGGGGGGGATTACTGAAGCTTTCTTT
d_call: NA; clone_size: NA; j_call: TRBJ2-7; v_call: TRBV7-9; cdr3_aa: CASTSEWAYEQYF; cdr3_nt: TGTGCCAGCACCTCCGAGTGGGCCTACGAGCAGTACTTC
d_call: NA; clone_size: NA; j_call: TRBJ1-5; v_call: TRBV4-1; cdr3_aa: CASSQDKLRHSNQPQHF; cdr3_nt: TGCGCCAGCAGCCAAGACAAGTTGAGACATAGCAATCAGCCCCAGCATTTT